The clone carrying this TCR beta chain was recorded once. Its antigen remains unknown. Profiling relied on immunoSEQ multiplex PCR, and the TCRdb table lists in-frame clones only, not all of them. The sample records around 76,000 clones, almost 90% being singletons. The sample comes from a study of identifying expanded T cells in peripheral blood. Overall study findings and caveats: Over about two and four weeks, about 15 and 19 clones changed, versus approximately 1.1 between replicates. Clone count variance between roughly 2-week samples rose with total template count.

Germline CDR1 KGHSH, CDR2 LQKENI. Trimming left V 2 bases short and J 1 base short, with 8 bases between. The CDR3 totals 14 residues. Sequencing input: blood. The receptor was isolated from a person aged 18 to 75 in good health. The V gene is TRBV18, the J gene TRBJ1-1; D is ambiguous. This chain's CDR3 is CASSPMAQNTEAFF. In DNA, the CDR3 is TGTGCCAGCTCACCAATGGCCCAGAACACTGAAGCTTTCTTT.